This TCR beta chain emerged from a study of cytomegalovirus exposure and HLA in healthy donors. Study outcomes and limitations: As was reported, the classifier diagnosed cytomegalovirus status with high specificity and sensitivity.

CDR1 and CDR2 from the germline V gene are SEHNR and FQNEAQ (reference sequence). CDR3 length equals 16 residues. Trimming took off 4 bases at V and 1 base at J, with 14 bases between the two ends. Details on this clone: Its matching antigen is unknown.

The PCR made use of 60 Vbeta and 13 Jbeta primers. Data came from immunoSEQ multiplex PCR; TCRdb stores just in-frame clones and leaves some out. The sample consists of about 120,000 clones, approximately 80% of them appearing once. Sequencing input: PBMCs. This rearrangement joins TRBV7-9 to TRBJ1-3; a weak D match, TRBD1 (5 bases). This sequence was found in a man younger than 30 in good health and CMV-seropositive. CDR3 DNA sequence: TGTGCCAGCAGCTCCGTGACAGTAGCATCTGGAAACACCATATATTTT. This gives the protein CASSSVTVASGNTIYF.